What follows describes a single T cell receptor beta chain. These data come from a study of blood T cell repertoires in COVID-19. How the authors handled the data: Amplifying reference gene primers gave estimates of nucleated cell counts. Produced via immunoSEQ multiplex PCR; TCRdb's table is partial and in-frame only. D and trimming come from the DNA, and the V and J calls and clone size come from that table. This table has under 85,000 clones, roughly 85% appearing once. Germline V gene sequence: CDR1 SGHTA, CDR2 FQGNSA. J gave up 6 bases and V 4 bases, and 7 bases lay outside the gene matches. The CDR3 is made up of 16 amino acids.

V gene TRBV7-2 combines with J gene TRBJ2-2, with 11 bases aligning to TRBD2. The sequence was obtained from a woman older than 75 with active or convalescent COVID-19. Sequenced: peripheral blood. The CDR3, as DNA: TGTGCCAGCAGCTATAGCGGGGGGGCCGAACCCGGGGAGCTGTTTTTT. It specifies CASSYSGGAEPGELFF.